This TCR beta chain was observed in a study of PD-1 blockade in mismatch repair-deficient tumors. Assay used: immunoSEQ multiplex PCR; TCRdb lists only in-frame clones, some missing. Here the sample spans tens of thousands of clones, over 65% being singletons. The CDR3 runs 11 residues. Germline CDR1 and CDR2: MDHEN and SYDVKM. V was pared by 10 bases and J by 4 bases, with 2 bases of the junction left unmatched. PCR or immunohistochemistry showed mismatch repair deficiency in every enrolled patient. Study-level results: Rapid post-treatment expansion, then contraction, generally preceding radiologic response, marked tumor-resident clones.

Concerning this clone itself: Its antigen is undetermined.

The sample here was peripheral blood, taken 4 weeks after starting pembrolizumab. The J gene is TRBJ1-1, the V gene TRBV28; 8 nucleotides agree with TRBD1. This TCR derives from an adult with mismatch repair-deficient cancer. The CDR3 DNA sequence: TGTGCCATCGACAGGGGCACTGAAGCTTTCTTT. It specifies CAIDRGTEAFF. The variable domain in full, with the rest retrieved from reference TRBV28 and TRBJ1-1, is DVKVTQSSRYLVKRTGEKVFLECVQDMDHENMFWYRQDPGLGLRLIYFSYDVKMKEKGDIPEGYSVSREKKERFSLILESASTNQTSMYLCAIDRGTEAFFGQGTRLTVV.